The present entry profiles one T cell receptor (beta chain) with its context. Its antigen is currently not known. Per-base qualities were not stored, and no clone one base away is much larger. Using the deep immunoSEQ assay, TCR CDR3 regions were amplified from genomic DNA by multiplex PCR. For each cell subset, the extracted genomic DNA was distributed evenly across all wells of several immunoSEQ 96-well plates, and each plate served as one replicate. Each replicate PCR for sorted subsets received about 210 ng genomic DNA, equal to about 30,000 T cell genomes. The purified libraries were quantified using a Qubit 3.0 fluorometer, sized with a Bioanalyzer 2100, and then quantified again using the KAPA Library Quantification kit. Each immunoSEQ 96-well plate was sequenced on its own single-read 150-cycle Illumina NextSeq 550 flow cell. Processing in the source paper ran as follows. Because the immunoSEQ output included only junctional sequences and no quality scores, the filtering could not be the same as the filtering used for full-length reads. To assign V/J genes and CDR3, sequences were annotated using PyIR, a Python wrapper for IgBLAST v1.9, with IMGT germline references. Reads were filtered out if the reads had weak V/J assignments (E-value above 1e-6), no CDR3, stop codons, out-of-frame junctions, or ambiguous translated residues. V3J clonotypes were defined as sequences sharing an identical inferred V gene, J gene, and CDR3 amino acid sequence. To compute the percentage overlap between repertoires, the number of shared unique clonotypes was divided by the size of the smaller repertoire. Richness of each repertoire was evaluated using RTK rarefaction, the Chao1 estimator, and Recon v2.1 estimates of unobserved clonotypes. Generation probabilities for all TCRbeta clonotypes obtained by the gDNA method from a handful of donors were computed using OLGA. In its TCRdb copy, this immuneACCESS table keeps in-frame sequences only and misses some clones. Where compared with another copy, unresolved V genes explain less than half of these, and the others have no known cause. D and trimming were read from the DNA, whereas the V and J calls and clone size are those reported in that table. The sample includes about 2.1 million clones, with over 85% observed a single time. Of the sample, approximately 1.6% is held by the ten largest clones.

This specimen comes from a study of shared clonotypes between healthy human individuals (dated by TCRdb to about 2020). In the study overall: The cohort included three men and a couple of women between 18 and 49 years of age. For each donor, CD4 naive and CD4 memory were each run on three plates, CD8 naive on two plates, and CD8 memory on one plate. To estimate repertoire size and how much clonotype sharing occurs between individuals, the study deeply sequenced the blood TCR repertoires of roughly 5 healthy adults. To increase sequencing depth and limit assay-specific biases, TCR repertoire library preparation and sequencing were carried out by different laboratories using diverse techniques. Between about 0.9 and 10 billion PBMCs per donor were obtained by leukapheresis. Overall study outcomes, separate from this receptor: The small number of donors limited the genetic and exposure-history diversity represented. Higher generation probabilities were observed for clonotypes shared by all four sorted-subset donors than for non-shared clonotypes. Incomplete sequencing was indicated by rarefaction of sorted-subset datasets, despite the large sequencing depth. Only blood was sampled, and tissue TCR repertoires likely differ from those in blood. When four donors were compared, the shared fraction of clonotypes was about 5.5% for naive CD4, 3% to 4% for naive CD8, 2% to 2.5% for memory CD4, and roughly 0.4% for memory CD8. Pairwise subsampling led to the expectation that sequencing depth would affect the degree of clonotype sharing among donors. Estimated clonotype richness was generally larger for naive than for memory subsets.

CD8 naive samples consisted of CD45RO-negative cells that were positively selected for CCR7, yielding a CD45RA+CCR7+ population without TemRA cells. The donors were healthy, HIV-negative adults who had no recently reported acute infections or vaccinations. Only Caucasian adults living in Nashville, Tennessee, USA were represented among the donors. Blood was obtained by leukapheresis, after which PBMCs were separated by Ficoll-Histopaque density gradient centrifugation and cryopreserved in liquid nitrogen vapor phase. Analytical flow cytometry was used to check the purity and quantity of each magnetically sorted T cell population. Each sorted fraction had its genomic DNA isolated and then quantified by UV absorbance on a Nanodrop 2000c. V is shortened by 2 bases, J by 7 bases, and the region joining them spans 11 bases. The CDR3 measures 14 amino acids from cysteine to phenylalanine. Only CDR3 DNA is held: 42 bases, read in frame from base 1. The germline V gene provides CDR1 MDHEN and CDR2 SYDVKM.

The clonotype originates from a man younger than 35 in good health. Some clones in this sample may be carry-over from other donors' samples. The sequenced sample consisted of naive CD8+ T cells from PBMCs. Reading the label with the study, this specimen's cell subset or site is: CD45RA+CCR7+. The chain was built from TRBV28 and TRBJ1-4; the best D guess is TRBD1, with 5 bases matching. The CDR3 is CASSLGQGAEKLFF. The DNA sequence follows: TGTGCCAGCAGTTTAGGGCAGGGTGCTGAAAAACTGTTTTTT.